Sequencing of this TCR beta chain was carried out in a study of T cell changes during pregnancy in multiple sclerosis. Only in-frame clones appear in the TCRdb table, and some are missing; sequencing was by immunoSEQ multiplex PCR. The table has about 77,000 clones, 85% to 95% seen once. The CDR3 loop spans 17 amino acids. J lost 2 bases, V lost 1 base, and 7 bases had no gene match. Germline V gene lookup returns CDR1 SGHTA and CDR2 FQGNSA. The chain couples TRBV7-2 to TRBJ2-7, with 11 bases matching TRBD2. The sequences come from peripheral blood, collected after pregnancy. The clonotype was recovered from a female donor in good health, enrolled as a control in a pregnancy study. In DNA, the CDR3 is TGTGCCAGCAGCTTAGGCAATTCACTAGCGGGAGCCTACGAGCAGTACTTC. Protein: CASSLGNSLAGAYEQYF.